This is a list of T cell receptor beta chains from one sample in a study of blood T cell repertoires in COVID-19. The repertoire was sequenced with immunoSEQ multiplex PCR; TCRdb's copy has only in-frame clones and lacks some. Of 250,000 to 300,000 clones in the sample, approximately 87% were seen once. Material for sequencing was peripheral blood. Receptors originate from a man between 60 and 75 years old who had recovered from COVID-19. CDR3s include the opening cysteine and the closing phenylalanine or tryptophan. D genes are given only for firm matches. Clone size is shown for a subset of rows, as once, few, many or a class of expanded clone.

V gene: TRBV7-8
D gene: -
clone size: once
J gene: TRBJ2-1
CDR3 protein: CASSFAPDYFHEQFF
CDR3 DNA: TGTGCCAGCAGCTTCGCCCCCGACTATTTCCATGAGCAGTTCTTC

V gene: TRBV29-1
D gene: -
clone size: -
J gene: TRBJ2-7
CDR3 protein: CSVGPRQVDEQYF
CDR3 DNA: TGCAGCGTGGGGCCCCGACAGGTCGACGAGCAGTACTTC

V gene: TRBV19
D gene: TRBD2
clone size: -
J gene: TRBJ2-7
CDR3 protein: CASSRGLVPTEQYF
CDR3 DNA: TGTGCCAGTAGTAGGGGACTAGTCCCCACCGAGCAGTACTTC

V gene: TRBV11-3
D gene: TRBD2
clone size: few
J gene: TRBJ2-7
CDR3 protein: CASSPGRGSLEQYF
CDR3 DNA: TGTGCCAGCAGCCCCGGGAGGGGCTCCTTGGAGCAGTACTTC

V gene: TRBV21-1
D gene: -
clone size: few
J gene: TRBJ1-5
CDR3 protein: CASSALRPGQGANQPQHF
CDR3 DNA: TGTGCCAGCAGCGCCCTTCGCCCGGGACAGGGGGCCAATCAGCCCCAGCATTTT

V gene: TRBV6-5
D gene: TRBD1
clone size: -
J gene: TRBJ1-6
CDR3 protein: CASRMGQGASPLHF
CDR3 DNA: TGTGCCAGCAGGATGGGACAGGGGGCCTCACCCCTCCACTTT

V gene: TRBV20-1
D gene: -
clone size: once
J gene: TRBJ2-5
CDR3 protein: CSASKWASGQETQYF
CDR3 DNA: TGCAGTGCTAGTAAGTGGGCAAGCGGTCAAGAGACCCAGTACTTC

V gene: TRBV19
D gene: TRBD2
clone size: -
J gene: TRBJ2-1
CDR3 protein: CASTPGGGNEQFF
CDR3 DNA: TGTGCCAGTACCCCGGGAGGGGGTAATGAGCAGTTCTTC

V gene: TRBV9
D gene: -
clone size: -
J gene: TRBJ1-5
CDR3 protein: CASSAGRVDQPQHF
CDR3 DNA: TGTGCCAGCAGCGCCGGGAGAGTGGATCAGCCCCAGCATTTT

V gene: TRBV5-1
D gene: TRBD1
clone size: -
J gene: TRBJ2-7
CDR3 protein: CASSTRTGESSEQYF
CDR3 DNA: TGCGCCAGCAGCACCCGGACAGGGGAGTCCAGCGAGCAGTACTTC

V gene: TRBV6-4
D gene: -
clone size: -
J gene: TRBJ1-5
CDR3 protein: CARENRAPHQPQHF
CDR3 DNA: TGTGCCAGGGAAAACAGGGCACCACATCAGCCCCAGCATTTT

V gene: TRBV7-9
D gene: TRBD2
clone size: -
J gene: TRBJ2-3
CDR3 protein: CASSLGLAATDTQYF
CDR3 DNA: TGTGCCAGCAGCTTAGGACTAGCGGCCACAGATACGCAGTATTTT

V gene: TRBV2
D gene: -
clone size: -
J gene: TRBJ2-5
CDR3 protein: CASSDLATGETQYF
CDR3 DNA: TGTGCCAGCAGTGATCTGGCGACCGGGGAGACCCAGTACTTC

V gene: TRBV30
D gene: -
clone size: once
J gene: TRBJ1-5
CDR3 protein: CAWGPRGGGNQPQHF
CDR3 DNA: TGTGCCTGGGGCCCGCGAGGAGGGGGCAATCAGCCCCAGCATTTT

V gene: TRBV30
D gene: -
clone size: few
J gene: TRBJ2-7
CDR3 protein: CAWSRLGEQYF
CDR3 DNA: TGTGCCTGGAGCCGTCTCGGGGAGCAGTACTTC

V gene: TRBV28
D gene: TRBD1
clone size: -
J gene: TRBJ1-6
CDR3 protein: CASKLDRGNSPLHF
CDR3 DNA: TGTGCCAGCAAACTAGACAGGGGGAATTCACCCCTCCACTTT

V gene: TRBV6-5
D gene: TRBD1
clone size: -
J gene: TRBJ1-2
CDR3 protein: CASFRTGVNYGYTF
CDR3 DNA: TGTGCCAGTTTCCGTACAGGGGTTAACTATGGCTACACCTTC

V gene: TRBV7-9
D gene: TRBD1
clone size: many
J gene: TRBJ2-7
CDR3 protein: CASSSGQGRTYEQYF
CDR3 DNA: TGTGCCAGCAGCTCAGGACAGGGCAGGACCTACGAGCAGTACTTC

V gene: TRBV4-2
D gene: -
clone size: few
J gene: TRBJ1-6
CDR3 protein: CASSQSSYNSPLHF
CDR3 DNA: TGTGCCAGCAGCCAGAGCTCCTATAATTCACCCCTCCACTTT

V gene: TRBV3-1/TRBV3-2
D gene: TRBD1
clone size: -
J gene: TRBJ1-2
CDR3 protein: CASSPRTGGTFYGYTF
CDR3 DNA: TGTGCCAGCAGCCCCCGGACAGGGGGTACCTTCTATGGCTACACCTTC

V gene: TRBV18
D gene: -
clone size: -
J gene: TRBJ2-7
CDR3 protein: CASSFDTTYEQYF
CDR3 DNA: TGTGCCAGCTCATTCGACACGACCTACGAGCAGTACTTC

V gene: TRBV29-1
D gene: -
clone size: -
J gene: TRBJ1-1
CDR3 protein: CSVVRSNTEAFF
CDR3 DNA: TGCAGCGTAGTCAGGTCGAACACTGAAGCTTTCTTT

V gene: TRBV9
D gene: TRBD1
clone size: -
J gene: TRBJ2-1
CDR3 protein: CASSVDRDRGSVEQFF
CDR3 DNA: TGTGCCAGCAGCGTAGATAGGGACAGGGGATCGGTTGAGCAGTTCTTC

V gene: TRBV3-1/TRBV3-2
D gene: TRBD2
clone size: -
J gene: TRBJ2-3
CDR3 protein: CASSQATSKPTDTQYF
CDR3 DNA: TGTGCCAGCAGCCAAGCGACTAGCAAACCCACAGATACGCAGTATTTT

V gene: TRBV20-1
D gene: TRBD1
clone size: -
J gene: TRBJ1-1
CDR3 protein: CSARPGQQAFF
CDR3 DNA: TGCAGTGCTCGTCCGGGACAGCAAGCTTTCTTT

V gene: TRBV6-5
D gene: TRBD1
clone size: -
J gene: TRBJ2-2
CDR3 protein: CASRPGQGSPGELFF
CDR3 DNA: TGTGCCAGCAGGCCGGGACAGGGGTCGCCCGGGGAGCTGTTTTTT

V gene: TRBV28
D gene: -
clone size: -
J gene: TRBJ1-6
CDR3 protein: CASSLSGYNSPLHF
CDR3 DNA: TGTGCCAGCAGTTTATCAGGGTATAATTCACCCCTCCACTTT

V gene: TRBV28
D gene: -
clone size: -
J gene: TRBJ1-1
CDR3 protein: CASSLLASTEAFF
CDR3 DNA: TGTGCCAGCAGTTTATTGGCCAGCACTGAAGCTTTCTTT

V gene: TRBV27
D gene: -
clone size: few
J gene: TRBJ1-6
CDR3 protein: CASNSGEGSPLHF
CDR3 DNA: TGTGCCAGCAATTCGGGCGAGGGTTCACCCCTCCACTTT

V gene: TRBV19
D gene: -
clone size: -
J gene: TRBJ2-7
CDR3 protein: CASSTGVHEQYF
CDR3 DNA: TGTGCCAGTAGTACGGGAGTCCACGAGCAGTACTTC

V gene: TRBV19
D gene: -
clone size: -
J gene: TRBJ1-5
CDR3 protein: CASTSSEGNQPQHF
CDR3 DNA: TGTGCCAGTACGTCGTCTGAGGGCAATCAGCCCCAGCATTTT

V gene: TRBV19
D gene: TRBD2
clone size: -
J gene: TRBJ2-1
CDR3 protein: CASSPEGLAGLNEQFF
CDR3 DNA: TGTGCCAGTAGTCCGGAGGGACTAGCGGGACTTAATGAGCAGTTCTTC

V gene: TRBV28
D gene: -
clone size: -
J gene: TRBJ2-1
CDR3 protein: CASSSRPEQFF
CDR3 DNA: TGTGCCAGCAGTTCGCGCCCGGAGCAGTTCTTC

V gene: TRBV5-4
D gene: -
clone size: -
J gene: TRBJ1-4
CDR3 protein: CASSPDLRAATNEKLFF
CDR3 DNA: TGTGCCAGCAGCCCGGACTTAAGGGCCGCAACTAATGAAAAACTGTTTTTT

V gene: TRBV18
D gene: -
clone size: -
J gene: TRBJ2-5
CDR3 protein: CASSPQVGETQYF
CDR3 DNA: TGTGCCAGCTCACCCCAGGTGGGAGAGACCCAGTACTTC

V gene: TRBV12-2
D gene: -
clone size: few
J gene: TRBJ2-1
CDR3 protein: CASRSQPGLAGGQSYNEQFF
CDR3 DNA: TGTGCAAGTCGCTCCCAGCCGGGACTAGCGGGGGGGCAAAGCTACAATGAGCAGTTCTTC

V gene: TRBV28
D gene: -
clone size: -
J gene: TRBJ1-5
CDR3 protein: CASSEGSQPQHF
CDR3 DNA: TGTGCCAGCAGTGAAGGGAGTCAGCCCCAGCATTTT

V gene: TRBV5-4
D gene: TRBD2
clone size: -
J gene: TRBJ2-3
CDR3 protein: CASSFFASGATDTQYF
CDR3 DNA: TGTGCCAGCAGCTTCTTTGCTAGCGGAGCCACAGATACGCAGTATTTT

V gene: TRBV11-2
D gene: TRBD2
clone size: -
J gene: TRBJ2-3
CDR3 protein: CASRGTSAQRDTQYF
CDR3 DNA: TGTGCCAGCAGGGGGACTAGCGCTCAGAGGGATACGCAGTATTTT

V gene: TRBV5-4
D gene: TRBD1
clone size: -
J gene: TRBJ1-2
CDR3 protein: CASSLAGQVYGYTF
CDR3 DNA: TGTGCCAGCAGCTTGGCGGGACAGGTCTATGGCTACACCTTC

V gene: TRBV7-9
D gene: TRBD1
clone size: -
J gene: TRBJ2-5
CDR3 protein: CASSWGTGQETQYF
CDR3 DNA: TGTGCCAGCAGCTGGGGGACAGGCCAAGAGACCCAGTACTTC

V gene: TRBV6-6
D gene: -
clone size: -
J gene: TRBJ1-2
CDR3 protein: CASSQAGDTLGYTF
CDR3 DNA: TGTGCCAGCAGTCAAGCGGGGGACACCCTCGGCTACACCTTC

V gene: TRBV20-1
D gene: -
clone size: -
J gene: TRBJ2-7
CDR3 protein: CSASSDGTYEQYF
CDR3 DNA: TGCAGTGCTAGTTCCGACGGGACCTACGAGCAGTACTTC

V gene: TRBV10-3
D gene: -
clone size: -
J gene: TRBJ2-1
CDR3 protein: CAISASGLGAYNEQFF
CDR3 DNA: TGTGCCATCAGTGCATCGGGTCTCGGGGCCTACAATGAGCAGTTCTTC

V gene: TRBV5-1
D gene: TRBD2
clone size: -
J gene: TRBJ2-1
CDR3 protein: CASSLAGGATQFF
CDR3 DNA: TGCGCCAGCAGCTTGGCCGGGGGGGCGACTCAGTTCTTC

V gene: TRBV30
D gene: -
clone size: -
J gene: TRBJ1-5
CDR3 protein: CAWSWSGDDLHF
CDR3 DNA: TGTGCCTGGAGTTGGTCAGGGGATGATCTGCATTTT

V gene: TRBV5-1
D gene: TRBD1
clone size: -
J gene: TRBJ1-4
CDR3 protein: CASSLRGTGIEKLFF
CDR3 DNA: TGCGCCAGCAGCTTGCGCGGGACAGGGATTGAAAAACTGTTTTTT

V gene: TRBV11-2
D gene: TRBD2
clone size: -
J gene: TRBJ2-2
CDR3 protein: CASTEAGVGTGELFF
CDR3 DNA: TGTGCCAGCACCGAAGCGGGAGTCGGGACCGGGGAGCTGTTTTTT

V gene: TRBV9
D gene: TRBD2
clone size: few
J gene: TRBJ2-1
CDR3 protein: CASSVSPTTSVGEQFF
CDR3 DNA: TGTGCCAGCAGCGTATCCCCAACGACTAGCGTGGGTGAGCAGTTCTTC

V gene: TRBV7-9
D gene: -
clone size: once
J gene: TRBJ2-2
CDR3 protein: CASSLAGVTGELFF
CDR3 DNA: TGTGCCAGCAGCTTAGCGGGAGTCACCGGGGAGCTGTTTTTT

V gene: TRBV3-1/TRBV3-2
D gene: TRBD2
clone size: once
J gene: TRBJ2-7
CDR3 protein: CASKLAGVHDEQYF
CDR3 DNA: TGTGCCAGCAAACTAGCGGGCGTTCACGACGAGCAGTACTTC